This T cell receptor (beta chain) was documented in a study of regulatory T cells in long-lasting Graves disease. This clonotype was seen ten or more times. The target antigen is unknown. V lost 4 bases, J lost 1 base, and 13 bases stayed unmatched. In germline, CDR1 is MGHRA, CDR2 YSYEKL. This CDR3 region has 18 residues. iRepertoire HTBI primers and Arm-PCR of CDR3 regions built TCR beta libraries. Original processing notes: Analysis of the samples identified more than 60 TRBV and about 14 TRBJ segments. TCRdb passed the multiplex PCR reads through MiXCR, listing each CDR3 protein once. These V and J calls are TCRdb output, not the study's own analysis. The sample comprises approximately 400,000 distinct CDR3 sequences, around 15% of which are singletons, and over 20% rests with the top ten. The time point was: newly diagnosed GD, antithyroid drugs for less than 3 months. PBMC RNA was the source of the TCR library.

Study-wide points: The study found persistent patients shared more public clonotypes (over 2,500) than new patients (about 890). Persistent Graves' patients showed less TCR diversity than newly diagnosed patients showed.

The chain combines TRBV4-1 with TRBJ2-5; 9 bases agree with TRBD2. The starting material was peripheral blood mononuclear cells (PBMCs), obtained at new diagnosis, from a patient treated with antithyroid drugs. This sequence was found in a female donor with Graves disease. CDR3 nucleotides: TGCGCCAGCAGCCGGGCAGGCTCGGCTAGCGGGGTCCAAGAGACCCAGTACTTC. Amino acids: CASSRAGSASGVQETQYF.